What follows describes a single TCR beta chain. The data were taken from a study of blood T cell repertoires in COVID-19. TCRdb keeps only in-frame clones here, not all; method: immunoSEQ multiplex PCR. The table includes roughly 24,000 clones, 70% to 90% detected once. Germline CDR1 SGHNT, CDR2 YYREEE (reference sequence). The germline V and J ends were trimmed by 0 bases and 3 bases, with 7 bases remaining between them. The CDR3 contains 14 residues. The sample taken for sequencing was peripheral blood. The J gene is TRBJ2-4, the V gene TRBV5-4; no clear D. This clonotype originated in a man between 65 and 85 years old with COVID-19, enrolled during active disease. This CDR3 is CASSLVSVKNIQYF. The CDR3 region has the DNA TGTGCCAGCAGCTTGGTCTCGGTCAAAAACATTCAGTACTTC.